A single sample is the source of the 24 T cell receptor beta chains below, sequenced in a study of cytomegalovirus exposure and HLA in healthy donors. The PCR had 60 Vbeta and 13 Jbeta primers. Only in-frame clones appear in the TCRdb table, and some are missing; sequencing was by immunoSEQ multiplex PCR. Here the sample spans tens of thousands of clones, roughly 75% being singletons. Sequencing was performed on PBMCs. These receptors all stem from a woman in her 40s in good health and CMV-seronegative.

This chain links TRBV10-3 with TRBJ2-5; 7 bases map to TRBD2. Germline assignment: CDR1 ENHRY and CDR2 SYGVKD. After removal of 4 bases from V and 1 base from J, the junction contained 9 bases not matched to a gene. This CDR3 region has 16 residues. The CDR3 loop is CAISASLAAPQETQYF. For the CDR3, the DNA is TGTGCCATCAGTGCGTCTCTAGCGGCCCCCCAAGAGACCCAGTACTTC.

V gene TRBV15 combines with J gene TRBJ1-2; a weak D match, TRBD1 (6 bases). Germline V CDR1 and CDR2: LNHNV, YYDKDF (reference sequence). Trimming took 5 bases from V and 0 from J, leaving 16 bases between them. This CDR3 is 16 amino acids long. The CDR3 DNA is TGTGCCACCAGCGAGGGGGGGAGAGGGCCTAACTATGGCTACACCTTC. As protein: CATSEGGRGPNYGYTF. The variable domain in full, completed from reference TRBV15 and TRBJ1-2, reads DAMVIQNPRYQVTQFGKPVTLSCSQTLNHNVMYWYQQKSSQAPKLLFHYYDKDFNNEADTPDNFQSRRPNTSFCFLDIRSPGLGDTAMYLCATSEGGRGPNYGYTFGSGTRLTVV.

The rearrangement uses TRBV7-3 and TRBJ2-2, with 15 bases fitting TRBD2. The germline CDR1 and CDR2 sequences are SGHTA and FQGTGA. This CDR3 spans 24 amino acids. With V trimmed by 0 bases and J by 2 bases, 19 bases remained unmatched. This CDR3 is CASSLTLLGLAGGSSLLNTGELFF. CDR3 nucleotide sequence: TGTGCCAGCAGCTTAACGCTACTCGGACTAGCGGGAGGGTCGTCCCTTCTTAACACCGGGGAGCTGTTTTTT.

The chain combines TRBV29-1 with TRBJ2-1; tentative D call: TRBD2 (6 bases). Germline CDR1 and CDR2: SQVTM and ANQGSEA. V lost 4 bases to trimming and J lost 3 bases, with 13 bases between them. This CDR3 is built from 14 residues. The CDR3 is CSVAGSGIYNEQFF. DNA for the CDR3: TGCAGCGTTGCGGGTAGCGGAATCTACAATGAGCAGTTCTTC.

V and J are TRBV7-8 and TRBJ2-3; 7 bases are shared with TRBD2. V dropped 5 bases and J dropped 1; count of bases not matched to a gene: 15. The germline CDR1 and CDR2 sequences are SGHVS and FQNEAQ. This CDR3 has 18 residues. The CDR3 region is CASSQMAGEMMRTDTQYF. CDR3 DNA sequence: TGTGCCAGCAGCCAAATGGCGGGGGAGATGATGCGCACAGATACGCAGTATTTT.

The chain joins TRBV7-2 to TRBJ1-5; 10 bases match TRBD1. CDR3 length equals 16 residues. V dropped 5 bases and J dropped 7; count of bases not matched to a gene: 11. The germline V gene has CDR1 SGHTA and CDR2 FQGNSA. CDR3 region: CASSLQTTGGGQPQHF. As DNA, the CDR3 is TGTGCCAGCAGCCTCCAGACGACAGGGGGCGGCCAGCCCCAGCATTTT.

The sample holds one count of this clone. The chain is built from TRBV7-9 and TRBJ2-1; D may be TRBD2 (5 bases). Germline V CDR1 and CDR2: SEHNR, FQNEAQ (reference sequence). This CDR3 region has 14 residues. Between the trimmed V and J ends, which lost 5 bases and 8 bases, there was a span of 16 bases. In DNA, the CDR3 is TGTGCCAGCAGCACATTACTAGTTTTCGATGAGCAGTTCTTC. It is translated as CASSTLLVFDEQFF.

V gene TRBV7-2 combines with J gene TRBJ2-7; TRBD1 matches at 12 bases. Germline values: CDR1 SGHTA, CDR2 FQGNSA. CDR3 length: 14 residues. The ends lost 5 bases at V and 6 bases at J; junction bases unmatched: 5. CDR3 coding DNA: TGTGCCAGCAGCGAAGGGACAGGGGGCCTCGAGCAGTACTTC. It translates to CASSEGTGGLEQYF. The entire variable domain, with the rest obtained from reference TRBV7-2 and TRBJ2-7, is as follows: GAGVSQSPSNKVTEKGKDVELRCDPISGHTALYWYRQSLGQGLEFLIYFQGNSAPDKSGLPSDRFSAERTGGSVSTLTIQRTQQEDSAVYLCASSEGTGGLEQYFGPGTRLTVT.

This clone has more than one count but fewer than ten. The CDR3 loop is CASRPTGVSSKGGTGELFF. Here the CDR3 DNA reads TGCGCCAGCAGACCGACAGGGGTGTCATCCAAAGGAGGCACCGGGGAGCTGTTTTTT. The chain uses TRBV5-1 and TRBJ2-2, with 8 positions matching TRBD1. CDR1 is SGHRS and CDR2 is YFSETQ in the germline V gene. V gave up 5 bases and J gave up 4 bases; unmatched junction bases: 19. This CDR3 spans 19 amino acids.

The chain links TRBV7-2 to TRBJ1-1; D is unclear. The CDR3 totals 11 residues. The ends were cut back, 2 bases at V and 9 bases at J, with 7 bases in the middle. The germline V gene encodes CDR1 SGHTA and CDR2 FQGNSA. The CDR3, as DNA: TGTGCCAGCAGCTTATGGGCGCAAGCTTTCTTT. Translation: CASSLWAQAFF. Complete variable domain (other parts from reference TRBV7-2 and TRBJ1-1): GAGVSQSPSNKVTEKGKDVELRCDPISGHTALYWYRQSLGQGLEFLIYFQGNSAPDKSGLPSDRFSAERTGGSVSTLTIQRTQQEDSAVYLCASSLWAQAFFGQGTRLTVV.

The chain couples TRBV2 to TRBJ2-2; a weak D match, TRBD1 (5 bases). The germline V gene encodes CDR1 SNHLY and CDR2 FYNNEI. Trimming took 3 bases from V and 5 from J, leaving 13 bases between them. The CDR3 length is 15 residues. CDR3 coding DNA: TGTGCCAGCAGTGATAACAGGCAAAATACCGGGGAGCTGTTTTTT. Protein product: CASSDNRQNTGELFF.

A few counts support this clone. The chain employs TRBV2 and TRBJ1-1; D is unresolved. Between the trimmed V and J ends, which lost 0 bases and 5 bases, there was a span of 7 bases. The germline V gene encodes CDR1 SNHLY and CDR2 FYNNEI. This CDR3 is built from 13 residues. The chain's CDR3 is CASSEAWETEAFF. As DNA, the CDR3 is TGTGCCAGCAGTGAAGCTTGGGAGACTGAAGCTTTCTTT.

The chain is built from TRBV19 and TRBJ1-1; 7 bases are shared with TRBD1. V shed 2 bases, J shed 3 bases, and the junction held 3 bases outside the gene matches. Germline values: CDR1 LNHDA, CDR2 SQIVND (reference sequence). This CDR3 is built from 14 residues. The CDR3 loop is CASSIRRGHTEAFF. The CDR3 bases are TGTGCCAGTAGTATAAGGAGGGGGCACACTGAAGCTTTCTTT.

This clone was counted a single time. This chain joins TRBV6-6 and TRBJ1-5; maybe TRBD1 (5 bases). This CDR3 is built from 14 residues. The V end lost 6 bases, the J end lost 3 bases, and 12 bases lay between the germline ends. Germline V gene data show CDR1 as MNHNY and CDR2 as SVGAGI (reference sequence). In DNA, the CDR3 is TGTGCCAGCAGGCACAGGCTTCTCAATCAGCCCCAGCATTTT. Residues: CASRHRLLNQPQHF.

The gene calls are TRBV6-4 and TRBJ1-6; 7 positions agree with TRBD1. V was pared by 5 bases and J by 6 bases, with 7 bases of the junction left unmatched. Germline loops: CDR1 MRHNA, CDR2 SNTAGT. This CDR3 has 15 amino acids. The DNA for the CDR3 is TGTGCCAGCAGTCGGGACAGTTCTCCTAATTCACCCCTCCACTTT. It codes for CASSRDSSPNSPLHF.

This clone was seen only once. V gene TRBV7-9 combines with J gene TRBJ2-7, with 12 bases lining up with TRBD1. This CDR3 is built from 19 residues. The V and J ends lost 2 bases and 2 bases, in that order; junction bases with no gene match: 13. Germline V gene sequence: CDR1 SEHNR, CDR2 FQNEAQ (reference sequence). CDR3 in DNA: TGTGCCAGCAGCTTAAGAGCGGGGACAGGGGGCCAGGAGACCTACGAGCAGTACTTC. Protein sequence: CASSLRAGTGGQETYEQYF.

The chain joins TRBV7-6 to TRBJ2-2; TRBD2 matches at 8 bases. The CDR3 contains 16 residues. V lost 1 base to trimming and J lost 5 bases; unmatched junction nucleotides: 6. The germline V gene has CDR1 SGHVS and CDR2 FNYEAQ. The CDR3 coding sequence is TGTGCCAGCAGCTTAGATGCGGGGGGCCCGACCGGGGAGCTGTTTTTT. It codes for CASSLDAGGPTGELFF. The whole variable domain, remainder taken from reference TRBV7-6 and TRBJ2-2, is GAGVSQSPRYKVTKRGQDVALRCDPISGHVSLYWYRQALGQGPEFLTYFNYEAQQDKSGLPNDRFSAERPEGSISTLTIQRTEQRDSAMYRCASSLDAGGPTGELFFGEGSRLTVL.

CDR3 region: CASSLEPNRQGAGYTF. The CDR3 DNA is TGTGCCAGCAGCCTGGAACCCAACAGACAGGGGGCTGGCTACACCTTC. This sequence joins TRBV11-1 and TRBJ1-2; 10 bases agree with TRBD1. V shed 5 bases and J 7 bases; nucleotides not matched to a gene: 13. The CDR3 extends over 16 amino acids. CDR1 is SGHAT, CDR2 FQDESV, per germline (reference sequence).

V gene TRBV30 combines with J gene TRBJ1-5; D is uncertain. Germline loops: CDR1 GTSNPN, CDR2 SVGIG (reference sequence). V was shortened by 2 bases and J by 0 bases, with 11 bases between the two germline ends. The CDR3 loop spans 15 amino acids. DNA of the CDR3: TGTGCCTGGAGTAAAGACACATTTAGCAATCAGCCCCAGCATTTT. It translates to CAWSKDTFSNQPQHF.

The V and J genes are TRBV19 and TRBJ2-5; TRBD2 matches at 7 bases. V gave up 6 bases and J gave up 4 bases; unmatched junction bases: 23. Germline V gene lookup returns CDR1 LNHDA and CDR2 SQIVND (reference sequence). CDR3 size: 19 residues. The CDR3 nucleotides are TGTGCCAGTAGCCCCCCTTTGGGAGGGGTAGAAAGCTCACGAGAGACCCAGTACTTC. This gives the protein CASSPPLGGVESSRETQYF.

This chain uses TRBV15 with TRBJ2-5; 10 bases fit TRBD1. This CDR3 contains 14 residues. Germline V gives CDR1 LNHNV, CDR2 YYDKDF (reference sequence). The J segment lost 11 bases and the V segment lost 5 bases, leaving 11 bases of the junction unmatched. CDR3 sequence reads: CATSSGTGVWEQYF. The CDR3 DNA reads TGTGCCACCAGCTCCGGGACAGGGGTTTGGGAGCAGTACTTC.

The rearrangement uses TRBV27 and TRBJ2-1, with TRBD1 matching 9 bases. This CDR3 has 14 amino acids. J lost 3 bases, V lost 6 bases, and 3 bases had no gene match. Germline CDR1 is MNHEY and CDR2 is SMNVEV (reference sequence). The CDR3 protein is CASRTGGLYNEQFF. The CDR3 DNA is TGTGCCAGCAGAACAGGGGGCCTCTACAATGAGCAGTTCTTC.

The gene calls are TRBV5-6 and TRBJ1-6, with D perhaps matching TRBD1 (6 bases). The CDR3 extends over 13 amino acids. The ends were cut back, 4 bases at V and 8 bases at J, with 10 bases in the middle. Germline V gives CDR1 SGHDT, CDR2 YYEEEE. DNA of the CDR3: TGTGCCAGCAGCCTGAGACAGGATTCACCCCTCCACTTT. Amino acids: CASSLRQDSPLHF.

This clone has a handful of counts. The chain links TRBV7-8 to TRBJ2-3; 9 positions agree with TRBD2. Germline V lookup: CDR1 SGHVS, CDR2 FQNEAQ. This CDR3 has 14 amino acids. Losses at the gene ends were 3 bases for V and 4 bases for J; bases not matched to a gene: 2. CDR3 DNA: TGTGCCAGCAGCTTCAGCGGGAGGCCAGATACGCAGTATTTT. Translating it yields CASSFSGRPDTQYF.